The next 15 T cell receptor beta chains were all read from a single sample in a study of shared clonotypes between healthy human individuals. Libraries were prepared by immunoSEQ multiplex PCR; TCRdb keeps only in-frame clonotypes and omits some of them. The table has about 79,000 clones, over 55% seen once. What was sequenced was memory CD8+ T cells sorted from blood. The subset denotes: CD45RO+ cells pooled with CCR7-negative TemRA cells. All receptors derive from a young man in good health.

The rearrangement uses TRBV5-5 and TRBJ1-1; 8 bases agree with TRBD1. In germline, CDR1 is SGHKS, CDR2 YYEKEE (reference sequence). Unmatched junction bases numbered 7, after V lost 2 bases and J lost 4 bases. This CDR3 contains 15 residues. The CDR3 sequence is CASSLPGGEGTEAFF. The CDR3 region has the DNA TGTGCCAGCAGCTTACCAGGGGGCGAGGGCACTGAAGCTTTCTTT.

The chain employs TRBV29-1 and TRBJ2-4; 7 bases align to TRBD2. V shed 5 bases and J 1 base; nucleotides not matched to a gene: 5. The CDR3 totals 14 residues. The germline gives CDR1 SQVTM, CDR2 ANQGSEA. The CDR3 sequence is CSVKGGAAKNIQYF. CDR3 nucleotides: TGCAGCGTTAAGGGAGGGGCGGCCAAAAACATTCAGTACTTC.

The chain combines TRBV1 with TRBJ2-7; the D call of TRBD2 is as the table states it, not checked on the DNA. TRBV1 is termed a pseudogene. This CDR3 is built from 17 residues. This chain's CDR3 is CTSSQSYPGRNSYEQYF. DNA for the CDR3: TGCACCAGCAGCCAATCCTATCCAGGGAGGAACTCCTACGAGCAGTACTTC.

The rearrangement uses TRBV4-1 and TRBJ2-2; no clear D gene. In germline, CDR1 is MGHRA, CDR2 YSYEKL. CDR3 length equals 14 residues. V lost 1 base, J lost 4 bases, and 7 bases lay in between. In nucleotides, the CDR3 is TGCGCCAGCAGCCAAGGCCTTCTCACCGGGGAGCTGTTTTTT. It encodes CASSQGLLTGELFF.

This chain joins TRBV5-6 and TRBJ2-7; TRBD2 might be the D (5 bases). There are 14 residues in the CDR3. Germline V gives CDR1 SGHDT, CDR2 YYEEEE. V was shortened by 4 bases and J by 4 bases, with 15 bases between the two germline ends. CDR3 coding DNA: TGTGCCAGCAGCCTGGCGGCTAGCTTTTACGAGCAGTACTTC. Translated: CASSLAASFYEQYF. The full variable domain, with the rest looked up from reference TRBV5-6 and TRBJ2-7, is DAGVTQSPTHLIKTRGQQVTLRCSPKSGHDTVSWYQQALGQGPQFIFQYYEEEERQRGNFPDRFSGHQFPNYSSELNVNALLLGDSALYLCASSLAASFYEQYFGPGTRLTVT.

The chain couples TRBV7-8 to TRBJ1-2; D remains unclear. Germline CDR1 and CDR2: SGHVS and FQNEAQ. The CDR3 contains 14 residues. Between the trimmed V and J ends, which lost 0 bases and 3 bases, there was a span of 8 bases. For the CDR3, the DNA is TGTGCCAGCAGCTTAGCGCGGGCCGACTATGGCTACACCTTC. Translation: CASSLARADYGYTF.

The sample holds a few counts of this clone. V gene TRBV5-4 combines with J gene TRBJ2-1, with 10 nucleotides matching TRBD2. Germline V gene data show CDR1 as SGHNT and CDR2 as YYREEE (reference sequence). V lost 4 bases to trimming and J lost 5 bases; unmatched junction nucleotides: 3. This CDR3 comprises 14 residues. The CDR3, as DNA: TGTGCCAGCAGCCGGACTAGCGGAGACAATGAGCAGTTCTTC. This sequence encodes CASSRTSGDNEQFF.

The gene calls are TRBV9 and TRBJ2-1, with D uncertain. V lost 4 bases to trimming and J lost 8 bases, with 10 bases between them. The CDR3 contains 12 residues. The germline V gene encodes CDR1 SGDLS and CDR2 YYNGEE. The CDR3 DNA follows: TGTGCCAGCAGCCAAGATGGACATGAGCAGTTCTTC. Encoded protein: CASSQDGHEQFF.

This clone was picked up a small number of times. V usage is TRBV2 and J usage is TRBJ2-2; no clear D gene. The germline V gene has CDR1 SNHLY and CDR2 FYNNEI. The CDR3 extends over 19 amino acids. V was shortened by 3 bases and J by 0 bases, with 20 bases between the two germline ends. The CDR3 DNA follows: TGTGCCAGCAGTGACCCTTACGTTCGCAGCGCCCCGAACACCGGGGAGCTGTTTTTT. Protein: CASSDPYVRSAPNTGELFF.

The genes are TRBV6-1 and TRBJ2-7; D is ambiguous. V dropped 1 base and J dropped 2 bases, with 9 bases sitting between them. Germline assignment: CDR1 MNHNS and CDR2 SASEGT. The CDR3 totals 14 residues. Here the CDR3 DNA reads TGTGCCAGCAGTGAAGGTGGCAGCACCTACGAGCAGTACTTC. Translated: CASSEGGSTYEQYF.

CDR3 loop: CASSLRARLLLAKNIQYF. The CDR3 DNA sequence: TGTGCCAGCAGTTTGCGTGCTAGGCTTCTCCTAGCCAAAAACATTCAGTACTTC. J is TRBJ2-4 and V is TRBV28; D call uncertain. This CDR3 comprises 18 residues. Deletions cut 3 bases from V and 0 bases from J, with 18 bases between. CDR1 MDHEN and CDR2 SYDVKM come from the germline V gene.

The rearrangement uses TRBV7-2 and TRBJ1-2, with D maybe TRBD1 (5 bases). The germline V gene encodes CDR1 SGHTA and CDR2 FQGNSA. The CDR3 is 15 amino acids. The V and J ends lost 1 base and 3 bases respectively, with 12 bases between them. This CDR3 reads CASSLVDRGDYGYTF. The CDR3 DNA follows: TGTGCCAGCAGCTTAGTCGATCGGGGGGACTATGGCTACACCTTC.

The V gene is TRBV27, the J gene TRBJ1-2; maybe TRBD1 (5 bases). Germline values: CDR1 MNHEY, CDR2 SMNVEV (reference sequence). The CDR3 runs to 12 residues. The V gene lost 6 bases and the J gene lost 6 bases, with 11 bases spanning the gap. This chain's CDR3 is CASRSGTDGYTF. The CDR3 DNA reads as TGTGCCAGCAGGTCCGGGACGGATGGCTACACCTTC.

This clone has a handful of counts. The rearrangement uses TRBV28 and TRBJ2-1, with 9 positions matching TRBD1. Germline CDR1 reads MDHEN; CDR2 reads SYDVKM. With V trimmed by 3 bases and J by 8 bases, 17 bases remained unmatched. The CDR3 is made up of 18 amino acids. The CDR3: CASSFLVDLGQGRHEQFF. Here the CDR3 DNA reads TGTGCCAGCAGTTTCCTCGTAGATTTGGGACAGGGTCGTCATGAGCAGTTCTTC.

This clone was counted a few times. This chain links TRBV29-1 with TRBJ2-5; D gene unclear. CDR3 length equals 16 residues. Trimming removed 0 bases at V and 9 bases at J, with 23 bases between. Per the germline V gene, CDR1 is SQVTM and CDR2 is ANQGSEA. The CDR3 spells CSVEDPFLRSDQAQYF. CDR3 coding DNA: TGCAGCGTTGAAGACCCCTTCCTAAGATCTGACCAGGCCCAGTACTTC.